This T cell receptor (beta chain) was recovered during a study of metastatic and nonmetastatic thyroid tumors. Study in general: For malignant and benign thyroid patients, tumor or nodule tissue and blood were the sources whose repertoires were compared.

V lost 1 base and J 4 bases, leaving 11 bases between the germline ends. The CDR3 sequence is 15 residues long. CDR1 is SGHTA and CDR2 is FQGTGA in the germline V gene. TCRdb reanalyzed the PCR reads via MiXCR. The sample has more than 40,000 clones, more than 25% seen once. Each patient went into thyroid surgery without having received any treatment. This TCR was sampled from a male donor with papillary thyroid cancer or a benign thyroid nodule (not recorded which). Some clones in this sample may be carry-over from other donors' samples. This rearrangement joins TRBV7-3 to TRBJ2-1; perhaps D is TRBD1 or TRBD2 (5 bases each). Sample: blood. CDR3 nucleotide sequence: TGTGCCAGCAGCTTAAGGCCAGGGAGATACAATGAGCAGTTCTTC. Translation: CASSLRPGRYNEQFF. Drawing the rest from reference TRBV7-3 and TRBJ2-1, the complete variable domain is GAGVSQTPSNKVTEKGKYVELRCDPISGHTALYWYRQSLGQGPEFLIYFQGTGAADDSGLPNDRFFAVRPEGSVSTLKIQRTERGDSAVYLCASSLRPGRYNEQFFGPGTRLTVL.